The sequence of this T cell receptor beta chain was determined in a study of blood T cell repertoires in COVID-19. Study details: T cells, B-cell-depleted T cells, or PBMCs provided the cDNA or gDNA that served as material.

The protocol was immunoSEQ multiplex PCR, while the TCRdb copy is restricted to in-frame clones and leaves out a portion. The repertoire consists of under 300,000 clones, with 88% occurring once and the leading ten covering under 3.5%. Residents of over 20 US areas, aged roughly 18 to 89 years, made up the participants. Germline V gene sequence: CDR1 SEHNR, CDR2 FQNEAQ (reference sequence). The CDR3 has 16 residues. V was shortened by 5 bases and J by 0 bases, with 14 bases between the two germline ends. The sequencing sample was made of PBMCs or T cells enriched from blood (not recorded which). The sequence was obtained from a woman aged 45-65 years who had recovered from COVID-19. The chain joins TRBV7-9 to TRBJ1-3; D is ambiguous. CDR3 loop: CASSPGGPSSGNTIYF. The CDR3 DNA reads TGTGCCAGCAGCCCAGGAGGGCCCAGCTCTGGAAACACCATATATTTT. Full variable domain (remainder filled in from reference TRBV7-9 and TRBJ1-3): DTGVSQNPRHKITKRGQNVTFRCDPISEHNRLYWYRQTLGQGPEFLTYFQNEAQLEKSRLLSDRFSAERPKGSFSTLEIQRTEQGDSAMYLCASSPGGPSSGNTIYFGEGSWLTVV.